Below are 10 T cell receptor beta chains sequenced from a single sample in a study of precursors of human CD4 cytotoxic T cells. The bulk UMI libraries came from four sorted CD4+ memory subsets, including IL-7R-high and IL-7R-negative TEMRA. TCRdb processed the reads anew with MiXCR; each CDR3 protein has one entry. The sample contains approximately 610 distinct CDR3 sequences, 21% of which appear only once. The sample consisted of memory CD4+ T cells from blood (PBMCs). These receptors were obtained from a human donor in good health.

CDR3 sequence (DNA): TGTGCCAGTAGCCCTCTGGCGACAAACATTCAGTACTTC. It encodes CASSPLATNIQYF. The chain uses TRBV19 and TRBJ2-4; no clear D gene. V lost 6 bases and J lost 6, with 12 bases in between. The CDR3 is 13 amino acids. From germline, CDR1 is LNHDA and CDR2 SQIVND (reference sequence).

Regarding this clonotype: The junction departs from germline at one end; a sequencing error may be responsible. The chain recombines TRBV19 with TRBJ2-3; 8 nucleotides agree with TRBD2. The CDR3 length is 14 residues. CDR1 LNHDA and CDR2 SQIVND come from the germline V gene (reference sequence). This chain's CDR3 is CASSTTSGTDTRYF. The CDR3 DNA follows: TGTGCCAGTAGTACTACTAGCGGCACAGATACGCGGTATTTT.

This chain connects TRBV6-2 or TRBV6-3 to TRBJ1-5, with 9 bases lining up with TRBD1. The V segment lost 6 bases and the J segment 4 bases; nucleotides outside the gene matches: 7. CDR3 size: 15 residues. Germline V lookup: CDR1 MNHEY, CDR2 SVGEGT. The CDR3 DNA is TGTGCCAGCAGACCCTCTGGACAGGGGAATCAGCCCCAGCATTTT. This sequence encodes CASRPSGQGNQPQHF.

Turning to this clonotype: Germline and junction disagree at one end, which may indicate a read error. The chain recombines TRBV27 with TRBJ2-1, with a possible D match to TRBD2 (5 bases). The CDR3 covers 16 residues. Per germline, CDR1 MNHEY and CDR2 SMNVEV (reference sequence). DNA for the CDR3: TGTGCCATCAGTCTGATATCCGGGCCTCCCGGGGATGAGCAGTTCTTC. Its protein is CAISLISGPPGDEQFF.

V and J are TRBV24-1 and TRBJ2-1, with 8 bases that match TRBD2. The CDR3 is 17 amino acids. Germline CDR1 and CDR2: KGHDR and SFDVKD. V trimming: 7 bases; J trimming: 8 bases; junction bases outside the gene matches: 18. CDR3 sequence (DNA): TGTGCCACCAGAGTCCAACCCATCTCAGCGGGAGTGGATGAGCAGTTCTTC. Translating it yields CATRVQPISAGVDEQFF.

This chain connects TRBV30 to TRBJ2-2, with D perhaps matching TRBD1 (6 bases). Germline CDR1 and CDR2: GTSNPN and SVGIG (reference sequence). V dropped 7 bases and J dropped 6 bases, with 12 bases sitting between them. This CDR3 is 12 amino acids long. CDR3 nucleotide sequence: TGTGCCTACGTAGGGGGTCCCGGGGAGCTGTTTTTT. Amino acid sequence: CAYVGGPGELFF.

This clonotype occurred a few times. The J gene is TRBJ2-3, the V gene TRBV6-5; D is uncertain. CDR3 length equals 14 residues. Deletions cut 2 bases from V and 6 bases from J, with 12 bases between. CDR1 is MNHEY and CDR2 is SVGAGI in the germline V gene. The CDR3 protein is CASSYTGSPDTQYF. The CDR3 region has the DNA TGTGCCAGCAGTTACACGGGCTCTCCCGATACGCAGTATTTT.

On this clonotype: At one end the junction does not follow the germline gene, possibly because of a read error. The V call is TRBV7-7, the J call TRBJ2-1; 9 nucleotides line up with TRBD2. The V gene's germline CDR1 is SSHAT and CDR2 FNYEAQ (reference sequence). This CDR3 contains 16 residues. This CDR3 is CASSLRAGGSYNEQFF. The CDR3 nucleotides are TGTGCTAGCAGCTTACGAGCGGGAGGCTCCTACAATGAGCAGTTCTTC.

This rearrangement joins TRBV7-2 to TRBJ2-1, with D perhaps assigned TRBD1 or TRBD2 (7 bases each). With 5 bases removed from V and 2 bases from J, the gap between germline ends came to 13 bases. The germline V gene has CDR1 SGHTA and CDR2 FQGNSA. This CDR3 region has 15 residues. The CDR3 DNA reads TGTGCCAGCAGCAGCAGGGGGGGGGCCTACAATGAGCAGTTCTTC. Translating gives CASSSRGGAYNEQFF.

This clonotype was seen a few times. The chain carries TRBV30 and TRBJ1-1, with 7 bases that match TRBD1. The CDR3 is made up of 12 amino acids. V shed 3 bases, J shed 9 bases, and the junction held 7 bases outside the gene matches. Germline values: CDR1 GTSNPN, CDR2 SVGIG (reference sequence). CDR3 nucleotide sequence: TGTGCCTGGAGGCAGACAGGGCGGCAAGCTTTCTTT. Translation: CAWRQTGRQAFF.